The next 15 T cell receptor beta chains were all read from a single sample in a study of blood T cell repertoires in COVID-19 (dated by TCRdb to 2020 to 2022). Libraries came from the immunoSEQ multiplex PCR assay. The immuneACCESS repertoire file appears here via TCRdb, limited to in-frame rearrangements. These files lack a portion of the clones; in checked studies, under half of the deficit traces to unresolved V genes, and the cause of the others is not known. This sample gives about 130,000 clones in total; 75% to 90% of them show up just once. The ten largest clones add up to over 15% of the sample. Sequenced: PBMCs or T cells enriched from blood (not recorded which). These receptors all come from a man aged 25-40 years who had recovered from COVID-19.

This chain uses TRBV9 with TRBJ2-3, with 10 bases that match TRBD2. The CDR3 sequence is 16 residues long. The germline gives CDR1 SGDLS, CDR2 YYNGEE. V dropped 4 bases and J dropped 5; count of bases not matched to a gene: 10. The CDR3 bases are TGTGCCAGCAGCCCCGGAAGCGGGGGGGCTAAAGATACGCAGTATTTT. Residues: CASSPGSGGAKDTQYF.

The chain employs TRBV4-1 and TRBJ2-3, with TRBD1 matching over 7 bases. The V segment lost 0 bases and the J segment 6 bases; nucleotides outside the gene matches: 12. This CDR3 has 17 residues. Germline assignment: CDR1 MGHRA and CDR2 YSYEKL. This CDR3 is CASSQDPTGILMDTQYF. CDR3 bases: TGCGCCAGCAGCCAAGATCCGACAGGGATTCTTATGGATACGCAGTATTTT.

Worth noting for this clone: Other DNA sequences in this specimen translate into the identical CDR3. The chain is built from TRBV7-9 and TRBJ1-1, with D tentatively TRBD1 (6 bases). CDR3 length: 16 amino acids. The germline V gene has CDR1 SEHNR and CDR2 FQNEAQ (reference sequence). The germline V and J ends were trimmed by 2 bases and 2 bases, with 15 bases remaining between them. CDR3 in amino acids: CASSLSRPTGNTEAFF. CDR3 sequence (DNA): TGTGCCAGCAGCTTAAGCCGCCCGACAGGTAACACTGAAGCTTTCTTT. The variable domain in full, with the rest retrieved from reference TRBV7-9 and TRBJ1-1, is DTGVSQNPRHKITKRGQNVTFRCDPISEHNRLYWYRQTLGQGPEFLTYFQNEAQLEKSRLLSDRFSAERPKGSFSTLEIQRTEQGDSAMYLCASSLSRPTGNTEAFFGQGTRLTVV.

The chain uses TRBV7-2 and TRBJ1-2; D ambiguous. The CDR3 totals 14 residues. The V and J ends lost 1 base and 3 bases respectively, with 9 bases between them. Germline V gene data show CDR1 as SGHTA and CDR2 as FQGNSA. The CDR3 DNA reads as TGTGCCAGCAGCTTAGGAGGGTCACACTATGGCTACACCTTC. This encodes CASSLGGSHYGYTF.

V usage is TRBV6-1 and J usage is TRBJ2-7, with D tentatively TRBD2 (6 bases). Germline CDR1 reads MNHNS; CDR2 reads SASEGT. There are 14 residues in the CDR3. V shed 3 bases and J shed 1 base, with 10 bases lying between them. CDR3 protein: CASSDHGGSYEQYV. In nucleotides, the CDR3 is TGTGCCAGCAGTGACCATGGGGGGTCCTACGAGCAGTACGTC.

A word on this clone: The identical CDR3 is also encoded by other nucleotide sequences in the sample. V usage is TRBV25-1 and J usage is TRBJ1-1, with unresolved D. Trimming removed 2 bases at V and 2 bases at J, with 6 bases between. The germline V gene has CDR1 MGHDK and CDR2 SYGVNS. CDR3 length: 13 residues. The CDR3 sequence is CASSETVNTEAFF. Written as DNA, the CDR3 is TGTGCCAGCAGTGAAACAGTCAACACTGAAGCTTTCTTT.

CDR3: CASSLTGVNSYNEQFF. The CDR3 DNA sequence: TGTGCCAGCAGTTTGACAGGGGTGAACTCCTACAATGAGCAGTTCTTC. The chain employs TRBV27 and TRBJ2-1; 8 bases agree with TRBD1. The CDR3 extends over 16 amino acids. In germline, CDR1 is MNHEY, CDR2 SMNVEV (reference sequence). The junction had 4 bases not matched to a gene; V was cut back by 3 bases and J by 0 bases.

This sequence joins TRBV7-2 and TRBJ2-7; D possibly corresponds to TRBD2 (5 bases). The V end was cut by 1 base, the J end by 0 bases, with 10 bases between. Germline V lookup: CDR1 SGHTA, CDR2 FQGNSA. This CDR3 region has 15 residues. Written as DNA, the CDR3 is TGTGCCAGCAGCTTAGAGCGGATAAGCTCCTACGAGCAGTACTTC. It is translated as CASSLERISSYEQYF.

The V and J genes are TRBV5-4 and TRBJ1-4; a possible D gene is TRBD1 (6 bases). Germline CDR1 and CDR2: SGHNT and YYREEE (reference sequence). CDR3 length: 14 amino acids. V was trimmed by 4 bases and J by 1 base, leaving 8 bases between them. The DNA of the CDR3 is TGTGCCAGCAGCGTACAGGGAACTAATGAAAAACTGTTTTTT. It yields the protein CASSVQGTNEKLFF.

CDR3 protein: CASSSRDRDTEAFF. The CDR3, as DNA: TGCGCCAGCAGCTCCCGGGACAGGGACACTGAAGCTTTCTTT. The chain employs TRBV5-1 and TRBJ1-1, with 9 bases fitting TRBD1. The CDR3 totals 14 residues. The germline V gene encodes CDR1 SGHRS and CDR2 YFSETQ. V gave up 3 bases and J gave up 3 bases; unmatched junction bases: 3.

The genes are TRBV5-1 and TRBJ1-1, with 10 bases that match TRBD1. Germline-derived CDR1 and CDR2 are SGHRS and YFSETQ. Trimming cost V 0 bases and J 5 bases; bases outside gene matches: 4. This CDR3 spans 15 amino acids. The CDR3 protein is CASSLAGQGGTEAFF. The CDR3 DNA follows: TGCGCCAGCAGCTTGGCCGGACAGGGGGGTACTGAAGCTTTCTTT. Looking up the rest from reference TRBV5-1 and TRBJ1-1 gives the full variable domain: KAGVTQTPRYLIKTRGQQVTLSCSPISGHRSVSWYQQTPGQGLQFLFEYFSETQRNKGNFPGRFSGRQFSNSRSEMNVSTLELGDSALYLCASSLAGQGGTEAFFGQGTRLTVV.

This clone was observed a few times. The chain couples TRBV19 to TRBJ1-5, with TRBD1 matching 9 bases. V was clipped by 5 bases and J by 8 bases; unmatched bases: 16. CDR3 length equals 17 residues. Germline V gives CDR1 LNHDA, CDR2 SQIVND (reference sequence). The CDR3 nucleotides read TGTGCCAGTAGTGCTCCCCCAAACAGGGGGCATGGGGAGCCCCAGCATTTT. Translation gives CASSAPPNRGHGEPQHF. Together with reference TRBV19 and TRBJ1-5, the CDR3 gives the full variable domain: DGGITQSPKYLFRKEGQNVTLSCEQNLNHDAMYWYRQDPGQGLRLIYYSQIVNDFQKGDIAEGYSVSREKKESFPLTVTSAQKNPTAFYLCASSAPPNRGHGEPQHFGDGTRLSIL.

The chain links TRBV18 to TRBJ1-4; D remains unclear. Per the germline V gene, CDR1 is KGHSH and CDR2 is LQKENI. The V and J ends lost 2 bases and 3 bases respectively, with 10 bases between them. This CDR3 comprises 15 residues. The CDR3 DNA reads TGTGCCAGCTCACCAGTCGAGGGTCCTAATGAAAAACTGTTTTTT. It encodes CASSPVEGPNEKLFF.

This chain connects TRBV19 to TRBJ1-1, with unresolved D. Trimming removed 1 base at V and 0 bases at J, with 9 bases between. The CDR3 spans 15 residues. CDR1 is LNHDA, CDR2 SQIVND, per germline (reference sequence). The CDR3 DNA reads TGTGCCAGTAGTATAGGGTTGGGCATGAACACTGAAGCTTTCTTT. It is translated as CASSIGLGMNTEAFF.

The chain recombines TRBV5-6 with TRBJ2-3; no reliable D call. CDR3 length equals 14 residues. The V gene's germline CDR1 is SGHDT and CDR2 YYEEEE. V was shortened by 4 bases and J by 0 bases, with 9 bases between the two germline ends. The CDR3, as DNA: TGTGCCAGCAGCAACCCGACAAGCACAGATACGCAGTATTTT. It encodes CASSNPTSTDTQYF. The full variable domain, completed using reference TRBV5-6 and TRBJ2-3, is DAGVTQSPTHLIKTRGQQVTLRCSPKSGHDTVSWYQQALGQGPQFIFQYYEEEERQRGNFPDRFSGHQFPNYSSELNVNALLLGDSALYLCASSNPTSTDTQYFGPGTRLTVL.